The T cell receptor (beta chain) under discussion was sequenced for a study of T-cell memory formation after mild COVID-19. Study at large: TCR clusters mostly belonged to single donors.

Overall study findings and caveats: CD4/CD8 balance characterized clones contracting day 15 to 85, and CD4+ skew characterized later expanders. The main location of contracting CD4+ clones was CM and EM, and that of contracting CD8+ clones was EMRA. Confirmation of SARS-CoV-2 specificity was lacking for second-wave clones peaking day 37.

After removal of 3 bases from V and 4 bases from J, the junction contained 7 bases not matched to a gene. This CDR3 has 15 residues. This clonotype came up once. What it binds is unknown. From the 5' RACE reads, TCRdb called clonotypes with MiXCR, one entry per CDR3 protein. The repertoire holds under 150,000 distinct CDR3 sequences, with about 20% as singletons. This chain connects TRBV12-3 or TRBV12-4 to TRBJ2-3; 7 bases map to TRBD2. What was sequenced was PBMCs or a T cell subset sorted from them (not recorded which). This TCR was recovered from a man younger than 35 who had mild COVID-19 (a few samples of this study predate the infection). Cell type and time point are not known. The CDR3, as DNA: TGTGCCAGCAGTTTTCGGGGGGATGGGGCAGATACGCAGTATTTT. This translates into CASSFRGDGADTQYF.